This passage covers 31 T cell receptor beta chains from one sample sequenced in a study of identical twins. TCRdb analysed the 5' RACE reads with MiXCR anew, one entry per CDR3 protein. The sample has about 340,000 distinct CDR3 sequences; about 10% are singletons. Sequencing input: naive T cells sorted from blood. These receptors came from a woman aged 50 to 60 in good health.

At least ten counts were recorded for this clonotype. The chain uses TRBV20-1 and TRBJ2-1; TRBD2 might be the D (6 bases). This CDR3 contains 13 residues. Trimming shortened V by 3 bases and J by 6 bases, and 12 bases separated the two germline ends. Germline V CDR1 and CDR2: DFQATT, SNEGSKA (reference sequence). This CDR3 reads CSASRRVVNEQFF. CDR3 nucleotide sequence: TGCAGTGCTAGTAGGAGGGTAGTCAATGAGCAGTTCTTC.

This clonotype appeared many times. This chain connects TRBV5-1 to TRBJ1-2; D is possibly TRBD1 (5 bases). Germline values: CDR1 SGHRS, CDR2 YFSETQ. The V end lost 2 bases, the J end lost 3 bases, and 8 bases lay between the germline ends. CDR3 length: 13 amino acids. In nucleotides, the CDR3 is TGCGCCAGCAGCTTCCGGGGGGACTATGGCTACACCTTC. As protein: CASSFRGDYGYTF.

This clonotype was counted a few times. This chain joins TRBV12-3 or TRBV12-4 and TRBJ2-7; TRBD1 matches at 10 bases. Trimming cost V 5 bases and J 5 bases; bases outside gene matches: 15. The CDR3 has 17 residues. The CDR3 here is CASSPPTGGVLVHEQYF. The CDR3, as DNA: TGTGCCAGCAGTCCCCCGACAGGGGGCGTTTTGGTCCACGAGCAGTACTTC.

The table lists this clonotype with a few counts. This chain joins TRBV5-1 and TRBJ2-7; D remains unclear. CDR3 length: 13 amino acids. Trimming took 2 bases from V and 6 from J, leaving 12 bases between them. Germline V gene data show CDR1 as SGHRS and CDR2 as YFSETQ. This CDR3 reads CASSFAFRLEQYV. The DNA for the CDR3 is TGCGCCAGCAGCTTTGCCTTCCGGCTCGAGCAGTACGTC.

The V and J genes are TRBV27 and TRBJ2-7; TRBD1 aligns across 11 bases. Trimming took 5 bases from V and 3 from J; bases not matched to a gene: 6. The CDR3 contains 15 residues. Germline V gene data show CDR1 as MNHEY and CDR2 as SMNVEV (reference sequence). CDR3 residues: CASSLGTGGLYEQYF. CDR3 coding DNA: TGTGCCAGCAGTCTGGGGACAGGGGGGCTCTACGAGCAGTACTTC.

The chain links TRBV25-1 to TRBJ1-6, with TRBD1 matching 7 bases. V shed 1 base, J shed 9 bases, and the junction held 3 bases outside the gene matches. The CDR3 is 14 residues long. Germline CDR1 MGHDK, CDR2 SYGVNS. As DNA, the CDR3 is TGTGCCAGCAGTGAATGGGACAGTAGTTCACCCCTCCACTTT. As protein: CASSEWDSSSPLHF.

There are many counts of this clonotype. J is TRBJ2-1 and V is TRBV5-1; 13 nucleotides agree with TRBD2. Germline CDR1 is SGHRS and CDR2 is YFSETQ. Losses at the gene ends were 4 bases for V and 0 bases for J; bases not matched to a gene: 4. CDR3 length: 17 residues. For the CDR3, the DNA is TGCGCCAGCAGCCCGGGGACTAGCGGGAACTCCTACAATGAGCAGTTCTTC. Translation gives CASSPGTSGNSYNEQFF. Looking up the rest from reference TRBV5-1 and TRBJ2-1 gives the full variable domain: KAGVTQTPRYLIKTRGQQVTLSCSPISGHRSVSWYQQTPGQGLQFLFEYFSETQRNKGNFPGRFSGRQFSNSRSEMNVSTLELGDSALYLCASSPGTSGNSYNEQFFGPGTRLTVL.

Only a few counts were recorded for this clonotype. This chain joins TRBV12-3 or TRBV12-4 and TRBJ2-3; the match to TRBD2 covers 7 bases. The CDR3 has 16 residues. Losses at the gene ends were 6 bases for V and 2 bases for J; bases not matched to a gene: 11. The CDR3 DNA sequence: TGTGCCAGCAGCTCTAGTGGGGGGGATCCCACAGATACGCAGTATTTT. The encoded protein is CASSSSGGDPTDTQYF.

The chain combines TRBV5-1 with TRBJ2-1, with a tentative D call TRBD2 (7 bases). Germline CDR1 and CDR2: SGHRS and YFSETQ. The CDR3 has 12 amino acids. V lost 4 bases and J lost 8, with 10 bases in between. The CDR3 DNA reads TGCGCCAGCAGCGTAGGGGGGGATGAGCAGTTCTTC. Encoded protein: CASSVGGDEQFF.

This clonotype was detected ten times or more. The J gene is TRBJ1-4, the V gene TRBV12-3 or TRBV12-4, with 7 positions matching TRBD1. The CDR3 is made up of 18 amino acids. Unmatched junction bases numbered 9, after V lost 2 bases and J lost 0 bases. The CDR3 spells CASSLIGGVNATNEKLFF. The CDR3 DNA sequence: TGTGCCAGCAGTTTAATAGGGGGCGTAAACGCAACTAATGAAAAACTGTTTTTT.

This clonotype was seen only a few times. The chain couples TRBV18 to TRBJ2-5, with 9 bases lining up with TRBD2. This CDR3 has 18 residues. Germline V gives CDR1 KGHSH, CDR2 LQKENI. Unmatched junction bases numbered 14, after V lost 2 bases and J lost 4 bases. CDR3 sequence: CASSPFQREVLLRETQYF. The CDR3 DNA is TGTGCCAGCTCACCATTCCAGCGGGAGGTTTTGTTGCGAGAGACCCAGTACTTC.

This clonotype appeared many times. The V call is TRBV30, the J call TRBJ2-7; D is uncertain. V lost 4 bases, J lost 4 bases, and 8 bases lay in between. The CDR3 extends over 11 amino acids. CDR1 and CDR2 (germline): GTSNPN, SVGIG (reference sequence). The DNA of the CDR3 is TGTGCCTGGAAGTTTGCGTACGAGCAGTACTTC. This encodes CAWKFAYEQYF.

This clonotype was seen more than once but under ten times. The chain couples TRBV5-1 to TRBJ2-5, with D tentatively TRBD1 or TRBD2 (5 bases each). Germline-derived CDR1 and CDR2 are SGHRS and YFSETQ. There are 13 residues in the CDR3. Trimming stripped 3 bases from V and 4 bases from J, with 10 bases between. In DNA, the CDR3 is TGCGCCAGCAGCTCCCGGGACCGAGAGACCCAGTACTTC. Its translation: CASSSRDRETQYF.

This clonotype was detected only a few times. V is TRBV27 and J is TRBJ1-2, with a weak D call TRBD1 (6 bases). Germline loops: CDR1 MNHEY, CDR2 SMNVEV (reference sequence). CDR3 size: 16 residues. Trimming left V 4 bases short and J 8 bases short, with 23 bases between. The CDR3 is CASSSRHGYRVEGYTF. The CDR3 DNA sequence: TGTGCCAGCAGTTCCCGGCATGGTTACAGGGTGGAGGGCTACACCTTC.

This clonotype was found many times. The V gene is TRBV10-3, the J gene TRBJ2-1, with 9 bases matching TRBD2. This CDR3 has 15 residues. Germline values: CDR1 ENHRY, CDR2 SYGVKD. V lost 4 bases, J lost 7 bases, and 8 bases stayed unmatched. CDR3 nucleotides: TGTGCCATCAGTGTGGTTAGCGGGAGTGGGAATGAGCAGTTCTTC. Its translation: CAISVVSGSGNEQFF.

This rearrangement joins TRBV19 to TRBJ2-3, with D maybe TRBD2 (5 bases). The V gene's germline CDR1 is LNHDA and CDR2 SQIVND (reference sequence). V was shortened by 7 bases and J by 0 bases, with 14 bases between the two germline ends. CDR3 length: 15 amino acids. For the CDR3, the DNA is TGTGCCAGTACCCCGAGCGGTCTAAGCACAGATACGCAGTATTTT. Its translation is CASTPSGLSTDTQYF.

This clonotype was seen only a few times. The V call is TRBV19, the J call TRBJ2-7; maybe TRBD2 (6 bases). Trimming left V 3 bases short and J 3 bases short, with 12 bases between. Germline loops: CDR1 LNHDA, CDR2 SQIVND (reference sequence). The CDR3 loop spans 14 amino acids. The CDR3: CASSMGGAVYEQYF. The CDR3 nucleotides read TGTGCCAGTAGTATGGGGGGAGCTGTCTACGAGCAGTACTTC.

This clonotype came up many times. The chain couples TRBV29-1 to TRBJ1-4, with D uncertain. The CDR3 consists of 12 residues. The germline V and J ends were trimmed by 4 bases and 0 bases, with 3 bases remaining between them. Germline V gene lookup returns CDR1 SQVTM and CDR2 ANQGSEA. The CDR3 coding sequence is TGCAGCGTTGCAGCAACTAATGAAAAACTGTTTTTT. This sequence encodes CSVAATNEKLFF. The full variable domain, rest sourced from reference TRBV29-1 and TRBJ1-4, is SAVISQKPSRDICQRGTSLTIQCQVDSQVTMMFWYRQQPGQSLTLIATANQGSEATYESGFVIDKFPISRPNLTFSTLTVSNMSPEDSSIYLCSVAATNEKLFFGSGTQLSVL.

This clonotype was counted between two and nine times. The chain is built from TRBV5-8 and TRBJ2-1, with D perhaps TRBD2 (6 bases). Germline CDR1 reads SGHTS; CDR2 reads YDEGEE. Deletions cut 4 bases from V and 0 bases from J, with 17 bases between. The CDR3 totals 17 residues. The CDR3 coding sequence is TGTGCCAGCAGCCTTCGACTTGCGGGGCCCTCCTACAATGAGCAGTTCTTC. As protein: CASSLRLAGPSYNEQFF. The whole variable domain, filled in from reference TRBV5-8 and TRBJ2-1, reads EAGVTQSPTHLIKTRGQQATLRCSPISGHTSVYWYQQALGLGLQFLLWYDEGEERNRGNFPPRFSGRQFPNYSSELNVNALELEDSALYLCASSLRLAGPSYNEQFFGPGTRLTVL.

In its sample, this clonotype was seen a few times. CDR3 in DNA: TGTGCCAGCAATCGGGGACTAGCCTCCTACAATGAGCAGTTCTTC. This translates into CASNRGLASYNEQFF. This chain uses TRBV27 with TRBJ2-1; 9 nucleotides match TRBD2. The CDR3 is made up of 15 amino acids. Germline lookup yields CDR1 MNHEY and CDR2 SMNVEV (reference sequence). Germline trimming cut 7 bases from V and 0 bases from J; bases unmatched to any gene: 4.

The table lists this clonotype with a few counts. V usage is TRBV3-1 and J usage is TRBJ2-2; TRBD1 or TRBD2 may be the D gene (6 bases each). The CDR3 spans 14 residues. Per the germline V gene, CDR1 is LGHDT and CDR2 is YNNKEL (reference sequence). With 7 bases removed from V and 3 bases from J, the gap between germline ends came to 12 bases. This chain's CDR3 is CASKLGGHTGELFF. The DNA of the CDR3 is TGTGCCAGCAAGTTAGGGGGGCACACCGGGGAGCTGTTTTTT.

This clonotype was seen repeatedly, ten times or more. The rearrangement uses TRBV12-3 or TRBV12-4 and TRBJ1-4; 7 nucleotides match TRBD1. This CDR3 contains 13 residues. J was trimmed by 8 bases and V by 6 bases; bases with no gene match: 6. CDR3 coding DNA: TGTGCCAGCAGGATGGGACAGCGCGAAAAACTGTTTTTT. Translated, it gives CASRMGQREKLFF.

V gene TRBV19 combines with J gene TRBJ2-1, with 7 bases fitting TRBD2. Germline V gene data show CDR1 as LNHDA and CDR2 as SQIVND (reference sequence). The CDR3 is made up of 15 amino acids. The J segment lost 7 bases and the V segment lost 1 base, leaving 7 bases of the junction unmatched. Here the CDR3 reads CASSIAGGRTNEQFF. CDR3 nucleotide sequence: TGTGCCAGTAGTATAGCGGGAGGCCGTACGAATGAGCAGTTCTTC.

V is TRBV7-9 and J is TRBJ2-1; D tentatively reads TRBD1 or TRBD2 (5 bases each). The CDR3 has 14 residues. Germline assignment: CDR1 SEHNR and CDR2 FQNEAQ (reference sequence). Trimming stripped 4 bases from V and 8 bases from J, with 15 bases between. CDR3 nucleotide sequence: TGTGCCAGCAGCTCCCCCCCTGGGGGTTATGAGCAGTTCTTC. Amino acids: CASSSPPGGYEQFF.

The chain joins TRBV5-1 to TRBJ2-1; 10 nucleotides match TRBD2. Germline values: CDR1 SGHRS, CDR2 YFSETQ. The CDR3 consists of 15 residues. Trimming removed 0 bases from V and 10 bases from J; junction bases left unmatched: 7. The CDR3 coding sequence is TGCGCCAGCAGCTTGGTGGCTAGCGGGAGTCGGGAGCAGTTCTTC. Its protein product is CASSLVASGSREQFF.

The J gene is TRBJ2-7, the V gene TRBV4-2; D possibly matches TRBD1 or TRBD2 (6 bases each). The ends were cut back, 3 bases at V and 5 bases at J, with 17 bases in the middle. The CDR3 loop spans 15 amino acids. Germline-derived CDR1 and CDR2 are LGHNA and YNFKEQ. CDR3 amino acids: CASSHRRGSHHEQYF. As DNA, the CDR3 is TGTGCCAGCAGCCACAGGAGGGGGAGTCATCACGAGCAGTACTTC.

This clonotype appeared a few times. The V gene is TRBV20-1, the J gene TRBJ2-1; tentative D call: TRBD2 (5 bases). Trimming took off 7 bases at V and 3 bases at J, with 16 bases between the two ends. The CDR3 covers 14 residues. Germline V lookup: CDR1 DFQATT, CDR2 SNEGSKA (reference sequence). CDR3 nucleotides: TGCAGTGTTCTGGACTTTGGGGACTACAATGAGCAGTTCTTC. Translating gives CSVLDFGDYNEQFF.

The chain has TRBV7-2 and TRBJ2-2, with D maybe TRBD1 (5 bases). Germline V CDR1 and CDR2: SGHTA, FQGNSA. The CDR3 has 14 residues. The ends were cut back, 1 base at V and 12 bases at J, with 15 bases in the middle. The CDR3 nucleotides are TGTGCCAGCAGCTTAGATGGGGCAAGGGATCAGCTGTTTTTT. Translation gives CASSLDGARDQLFF.

This clonotype was counted many times. The chain combines TRBV27 with TRBJ2-7, with 8 bases that match TRBD1. Germline CDR1 and CDR2: MNHEY and SMNVEV (reference sequence). The J segment lost 6 bases and the V segment lost 4 bases, leaving 5 bases of the junction unmatched. CDR3 size: 13 residues. CDR3 amino acids: CASSWSGGGEQYV. The DNA of the CDR3 is TGTGCCAGCAGTTGGTCAGGGGGCGGCGAGCAGTACGTC.

V usage is TRBV20-1 and J usage is TRBJ2-1; TRBD2 matches 15 bases. The CDR3 extends over 15 amino acids. After removal of 0 bases from V and 9 bases from J, the junction contained 3 bases not matched to a gene. Germline loops: CDR1 DFQATT, CDR2 SNEGSKA (reference sequence). Here the CDR3 reads CSARDGTSGRTEQFF. In nucleotides, the CDR3 is TGCAGTGCTAGAGATGGGACTAGCGGGAGGACTGAGCAGTTCTTC.

This clonotype has more than one count but fewer than ten. The genes are TRBV13 and TRBJ1-1; D possibly corresponds to TRBD1 (5 bases). The V and J ends lost 5 bases and 3 bases respectively, with 16 bases between them. The CDR3 loop spans 15 amino acids. CDR1 and CDR2 (germline): PRHDT, FYEKMQ (reference sequence). This CDR3 reads CASSGLMMGDTEAFF. CDR3 nucleotide sequence: TGTGCCAGCAGCGGCCTTATGATGGGGGACACTGAAGCTTTCTTT.